This TCR beta chain was sequenced during a study of T cell repertoires and HLA-DP antigens. Study-wide results and limits: Sorted CD137+ cells had clonality roughly 0.41 against both alloantigens, versus 0.03 to 0.045 pre-culture.

In regard to this clone: The antigen is unknown.

The CDR3 loop spans 15 amino acids. Germline CDR1 is MNHNS and CDR2 is SASEGT. Trimming shortened V by 4 bases and J by 4 bases, and 14 bases separated the two germline ends. Some clones are missing from TCRdb's copy, which holds only in-frame ones; the method was immunoSEQ multiplex PCR. The data show tens of thousands of clones, with 80% seen just once and 1.6% held by the top ten. The chain carries TRBV6-1 and TRBJ2-1; TRBD1 or TRBD2 may be the D gene (5 bases each). The TCR was taken from a man in his fifties or sixties in good health and CMV-seronegative. The sequenced sample consisted of CD4+ T cells from PBMCs. The CDR3 nucleotides are TGTGCCAGCAGTGTAGAGCAGGGAGTTTACAATGAGCAGTTCTTC. It translates to CASSVEQGVYNEQFF.